This T cell receptor (beta chain) is drawn from a study of CD8 T cells in Susac syndrome. Study as a whole: At the time of blood draw, patients with Susac syndrome were therapy-naive, receiving corticosteroids, or receiving intravenous immunoglobulin alone.

With random hexamers, about 0.5 to 1 ug RNA was reverse transcribed. TCRdb independently ran MiXCR on the immunoSEQ multiplex PCR reads; one entry per CDR3 protein. Of approximately 74,000 distinct CDR3 sequences in the sample, approximately 95% were seen once. In the case of this clonotype: The antigen remains undetermined.

Whole-study findings and limits: The number of individuals included in the study's TCR sequencing and HLA analysis was acknowledged as relatively small. CD8+ clonal expansion in Susac was maximal in TEMRA cells and in active patients.

CDR1 SNHLY and CDR2 FYNNEI come from the germline V gene. Trimming took off 9 bases at V and 3 bases at J, with 27 bases between the two ends. CDR3 size: 18 residues. V and J are TRBV2 and TRBJ2-1; tentatively, D is TRBD1 (6 bases). Material: CD8+ T cells from PBMCs. The TCR sequence derives from a human donor with Susac syndrome. The DNA of the CDR3 is TGTGCCAGTCCTCCGGGACACACGAGTCAGGCTGACTACAATGAGCAGTTCTTC. It translates to CASPPGHTSQADYNEQFF.